Listed here are 10 T cell receptor beta chains from one sample, sequenced in a study of Ad26.COV2.S vaccination and SARS-CoV-2 variants. The table came from immunoSEQ multiplex PCR; TCRdb's copy has only in-frame clones and leaves some out. The repertoire includes 440,000 or so clones, 90% of them detected once, and roughly 3.9% sits in the top ten. Treatment described: some 19 received Ad26.COV2.S at low or high dose, single or two shots; 5 received placebo; per-sample allocation not given. Day 63 following the first vaccine or placebo injection was when the samples were taken. The source was peripheral blood, collected in a trial of Ad26.COV2.S vaccine versus placebo. The receptors were gathered from a person between 18 and 59 years old who received the Ad26.COV2.S COVID-19 vaccine or a placebo.

The J gene is TRBJ1-4, the V gene TRBV7-8; 8 bases map to TRBD1. This CDR3 is 16 amino acids long. The V segment lost 5 bases and the J segment 4 bases; nucleotides outside the gene matches: 9. CDR1 is SGHVS and CDR2 is FQNEAQ in the germline V gene. This CDR3 is CASSDVRGQDNEKLFF. The CDR3 region has the DNA TGTGCCAGCAGCGACGTCAGGGGGCAGGATAATGAAAAACTGTTTTTT.

The rearrangement uses TRBV18 and TRBJ2-7; no clear D. The CDR3 consists of 13 residues. The germline V and J ends were trimmed by 2 bases and 4 bases, with 9 bases remaining between them. In germline, CDR1 is KGHSH, CDR2 LQKENI. The CDR3 reads CASSPGVQYEQYF. CDR3 in DNA: TGTGCCAGCTCACCAGGGGTCCAATACGAGCAGTACTTC.

This sequence joins TRBV24-1 and TRBJ2-3, with a weak D call TRBD1 (7 bases). Per the germline V gene, CDR1 is KGHDR and CDR2 is SFDVKD. CDR3 length equals 16 residues. Trimming stripped 4 bases from V and 3 bases from J, with 16 bases between. CDR3 bases: TGTGCCACCAGTGACAACGACAGGGAGGATACAGATACGCAGTATTTT. Protein product: CATSDNDREDTDTQYF.

This clone occurred once. J is TRBJ2-3 and V is TRBV4-2, with 11 bases aligning to TRBD2. The germline V gene encodes CDR1 LGHNA and CDR2 YNFKEQ. V shed 3 bases, J shed 4 bases, and the junction held 9 bases outside the gene matches. The CDR3 spans 17 residues. This chain's CDR3 is CASSQQGGLAEPDTQYF. The CDR3 DNA follows: TGTGCCAGCAGCCAGCAAGGGGGACTAGCGGAGCCAGATACGCAGTATTTT.

J is TRBJ2-7 and V is TRBV7-6; 10 nucleotides align to TRBD2. With V trimmed by 1 base and J by 6 bases, 6 bases remained unmatched. The germline gives CDR1 SGHVS, CDR2 FNYEAQ. This CDR3 has 15 amino acids. The CDR3 reads CASSLVSGRPIEQYF. CDR3 bases: TGTGCCAGCAGCTTAGTTAGCGGGAGGCCCATCGAGCAGTACTTC. Variable domain in full (rest from reference TRBV7-6 and TRBJ2-7): GAGVSQSPRYKVTKRGQDVALRCDPISGHVSLYWYRQALGQGPEFLTYFNYEAQQDKSGLPNDRFSAERPEGSISTLTIQRTEQRDSAMYRCASSLVSGRPIEQYFGPGTRLTVT.

The gene calls are TRBV6-5 and TRBJ2-4, with 7 bases that match TRBD1. This CDR3 spans 15 amino acids. CDR1 and CDR2 from the germline V gene are MNHEY and SVGAGI. With V trimmed by 5 bases and J by 0 bases, 4 bases remained unmatched. The CDR3 sequence is CASSQTGVAKNIQYF. The CDR3 DNA reads TGTGCCAGCAGTCAAACAGGGGTAGCCAAAAACATTCAGTACTTC.

This clone was seen at least ten times. This sequence joins TRBV18 and TRBJ1-3; D call uncertain. The ends were cut back, 2 bases at V and 0 bases at J, with 11 bases in the middle. The CDR3 sequence is 16 residues long. The germline V gene has CDR1 KGHSH and CDR2 LQKENI. CDR3 amino acids: CASSPGEEFSGNTIYF. CDR3 nucleotide sequence: TGTGCCAGCTCACCAGGGGAGGAGTTCTCTGGAAACACCATATATTTT.

This clone has just one count. The chain is built from TRBV7-2 and TRBJ2-3, with 13 positions matching TRBD2. V trimming: 4 bases; J trimming: 3 bases; junction bases outside the gene matches: 13. This CDR3 is built from 19 residues. Germline CDR1 SGHTA, CDR2 FQGNSA. The CDR3 bases are TGTGCCAGCAGCTCGCGCGGGACTAGCGGGGTGAGAAGTACAGATACGCAGTATTTT. As protein: CASSSRGTSGVRSTDTQYF.

The chain joins TRBV7-2 to TRBJ2-3; D ambiguous. In germline, CDR1 is SGHTA, CDR2 FQGNSA. V gave up 5 bases and J gave up 15 bases, with 15 bases separating them. The CDR3 length is 11 residues. CDR3 in amino acids: CASSTPTSTYF. DNA of the CDR3: TGTGCCAGCAGCACACCGACCAGCACCTATTTT.

The rearrangement uses TRBV19 and TRBJ1-6; tentative D call: TRBD1 (6 bases). V lost 4 bases, J lost 6 bases, and 16 bases lay in between. The germline gives CDR1 LNHDA, CDR2 SQIVND (reference sequence). This CDR3 spans 16 amino acids. Here the CDR3 reads CASSTRGKGVNSPLHF. The CDR3 nucleotides are TGTGCCAGTAGTACCAGGGGCAAGGGGGTTAATTCACCCCTCCACTTT.